Listed below are T cell receptor beta chains from one sample, sequenced in a study of neurological immune-mediated disorders. TCRdb re-called the 5' RACE reads through MiXCR, storing one row per CDR3 protein. The profile shows about 55,000 distinct CDR3 sequences, about 4% of them singletons. The specimen was PBMCs. These receptors were collected from a man between 50 and 59 years old with multiple sclerosis. The conserved cysteine and the conserved F or W are not part of the CDR3 here. A D gene is named only where the DNA matches it firmly.

d_call	v_call	j_call	cdr3_aa
-	TRBV7-2	TRBJ2-3	ASSLVFLWSSPSDSTDTQY
-	TRBV5-5	TRBJ2-2	ASSSRDGGPTGELF
-	TRBV5-1	TRBJ2-3	ASSLRGVSSTDTQY
-	TRBV29-1	TRBJ1-5	SVEEADNQPQH
-	TRBV5-1	TRBJ2-7	ASSHARTGYEQY
-	TRBV5-4	TRBJ1-1	ASSFSQNTEAF
TRBD2	TRBV20-1	TRBJ2-5	SAHTGGAQY
TRBD1	TRBV24-1	TRBJ1-1	ATRQGVNTEAF
TRBD1	TRBV29-1	TRBJ2-3	SVGARGQVTQY
TRBD1	TRBV10-3	TRBJ2-5	AISGPTGDQETQY
-	TRBV5-1	TRBJ1-1	ASSGTTGNTEAF
-	TRBV20-1	TRBJ1-6	SAPLGGGSPLH
TRBD1	TRBV5-1	TRBJ1-6	ASTIGQGNSPLH
-	TRBV5-1	TRBJ1-2	ASSLDSAYGYT
-	TRBV11-2	TRBJ2-5	ASSFADNQETQY
TRBD1	TRBV30	TRBJ1-6	AWSLDRGNSPLH
-	TRBV7-9	TRBJ1-1	ASSMTRQGNFAEAF
-	TRBV5-1	TRBJ1-2	ASSLAPREQGT
TRBD1	TRBV5-1	TRBJ1-3	ASSPGTGGNTIY
-	TRBV5-1	TRBJ2-7	ASSPPTGEQY
-	TRBV5-6	TRBJ2-5	ASSYGSRETQY
TRBD1	TRBV20-1	TRBJ1-2	SADSRDSKNYGYT
-	TRBV20-1	TRBJ2-7	SARLMTQNPYEQY
TRBD1	TRBV20-1	TRBJ1-5	SAETGGFDFMTQPQH
-	TRBV6-6	TRBJ2-7	ASSYAGTNEQY
-	TRBV12-3/TRBV12-4	TRBJ1-2	ASRHTDRNYGYT
-	TRBV20-1	TRBJ1-6	SATPSGLWGSPLH
-	TRBV6-5	TRBJ1-1	ASSPTGVVTEAF
TRBD1	TRBV29-1	TRBJ2-5	SERTGGETQY
-	TRBV15	TRBJ1-5	ATSRGGQSNQPQH
-	TRBV5-5	TRBJ2-3	ASSLEGGTGTDTQY
-	TRBV29-1	TRBJ2-5	SVDTVLRTQY
TRBD2	TRBV5-1	TRBJ2-3	ASRLASTPRTDTQY
TRBD2	TRBV11-2	TRBJ2-1	ASSSSPGTSGRWNEQF
-	TRBV10-3	TRBJ1-5	AISEGITNQPQH
-	TRBV11-3	TRBJ2-2	ASRRTNQDGELF
-	TRBV5-1	TRBJ1-1	ASRVTENTEAF
TRBD2	TRBV29-1	TRBJ2-1	SALAGGPHEQF
-	TRBV29-1	TRBJ2-2	SVDWQGRGAGELF
-	TRBV20-1	TRBJ2-7	SARRPGKLYEQY
-	TRBV20-1	TRBJ1-5	SAVWGGSNQPQN
TRBD1	TRBV20-1	TRBJ1-6	SASEAETGDSYNSPLH
TRBD1	TRBV5-5	TRBJ2-7	ASSTQTGGLYEQY
-	TRBV30	TRBJ1-1	AWSVHDIVAPE